This T cell receptor beta chain was found in a study of radiation and T cells in renal cell carcinoma. Generated by immunoSEQ multiplex PCR, the TCRdb table keeps only in-frame clones and is missing some. The sample yields about 160,000 clones, about 87% seen once. The length of the CDR3 is 15 residues. V dropped 5 bases and J dropped 1; count of bases not matched to a gene: 8. CDR1 and CDR2 (germline): LNHDA, SQIVND (reference sequence). Indicated time point: baseline pretreatment blood. Sample treatment: 15 Gy SBRT to primary tumor, nephrectomy 4 weeks later. The specimen comprised blood, sampled from a patient whose treatment included radiotherapy and nephrectomy. The clonotype comes from a woman aged 70-85 years with renal cell carcinoma. The V gene is TRBV19, the J gene TRBJ2-7; 7 bases are a match to TRBD1. The CDR3 region is CASSPPTGKSYEQYF. CDR3 DNA sequence: TGTGCCAGTAGTCCTCCGACAGGGAAGTCCTACGAGCAGTACTTC.